Listed below are T cell receptor beta chains from one sample, sequenced in a study of T-cell memory formation after mild COVID-19. One entry per CDR3 protein results from TCRdb running MiXCR on the 5' RACE reads. The data hold hundreds of thousands of distinct CDR3 sequences, with about an eighth observed a single time. Specimen: PBMCs or a T cell subset sorted from them (not recorded which). These TCRs come from a man aged 18 to 29 who had mild COVID-19 (a few samples of this study predate the infection). Cell type and time point are not known. Each CDR3 is given without its conserved first and last residue. The order of the fields is clone size, V gene, J gene, CDR3 protein. Where a row states a size, it is once, few, many or the class of an expanded clone; other rows omit it.

>many|TRBV9|TRBJ2-1
ASSPWRGNYNEQF
>few|TRBV7-6|TRBJ1-1
ASSGTGTGNTEAF
>many|TRBV4-3|TRBJ1-2
ASSQRQGYGYT
>NA|TRBV15|TRBJ1-1
ATSRDRGLSEAF
>many|TRBV6-4|TRBJ1-4
ASSDSWTGWSATNEKLF
>few|TRBV5-1|TRBJ1-4
ASSLGDRGPNEKLF
>NA|TRBV7-9|TRBJ1-6
ASSLTQGYNSPLH
>few|TRBV20-1|TRBJ1-2
SAPGTKP
>NA|TRBV3-1|TRBJ2-7
ASTPGLAGVEQY
>few|TRBV18|TRBJ2-5
ASSKLAGQETQY
>few|TRBV4-1|TRBJ2-3
ASSLRLAGTTDTQY
>many|TRBV5-6|TRBJ2-5
ASSLAGGGETQY
>NA|TRBV7-8|TRBJ2-7
ASSLWGQRSYEQY
>few|TRBV2|TRBJ2-7
ASSDWSSYEQY
>NA|TRBV4-3|TRBJ2-1
ASSQDPGTSSREQF
>many|TRBV25-1|TRBJ2-1
ASREGMGDRQGDEQF
>few|TRBV12-3/TRBV12-4|TRBJ2-3
ASSAWTASTDTQY
>few|TRBV7-2|TRBJ2-5
ASSLGRLSGTETQY
>NA|TRBV6-5|TRBJ2-1
ASSAHSGLAGNEQF
>few|TRBV5-1|TRBJ1-1
ASSLASTEAF
>few|TRBV6-6|TRBJ2-3
ASSYGEGGARSTDTQY
>few|TRBV5-1|TRBJ2-3
ASSLGFIGAPRDTQY